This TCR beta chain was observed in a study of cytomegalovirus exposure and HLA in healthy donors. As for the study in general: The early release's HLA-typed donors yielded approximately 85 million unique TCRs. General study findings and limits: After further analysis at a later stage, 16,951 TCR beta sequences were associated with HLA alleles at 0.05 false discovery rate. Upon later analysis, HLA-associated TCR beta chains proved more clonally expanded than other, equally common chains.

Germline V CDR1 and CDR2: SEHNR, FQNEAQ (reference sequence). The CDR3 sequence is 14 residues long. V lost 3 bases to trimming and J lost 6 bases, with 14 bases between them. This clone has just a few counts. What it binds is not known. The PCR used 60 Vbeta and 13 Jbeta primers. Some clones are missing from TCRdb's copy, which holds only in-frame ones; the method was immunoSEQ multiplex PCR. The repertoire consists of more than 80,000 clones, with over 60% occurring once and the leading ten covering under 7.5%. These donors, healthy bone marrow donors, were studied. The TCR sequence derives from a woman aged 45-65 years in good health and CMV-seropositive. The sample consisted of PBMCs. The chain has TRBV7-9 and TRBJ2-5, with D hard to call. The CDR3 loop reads CASSFTVNVKTQYF. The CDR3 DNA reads TGTGCCAGCAGCTTCACAGTGAACGTGAAGACCCAGTACTTC. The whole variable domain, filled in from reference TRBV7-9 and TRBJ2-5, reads DTGVSQNPRHKITKRGQNVTFRCDPISEHNRLYWYRQTLGQGPEFLTYFQNEAQLEKSRLLSDRFSAERPKGSFSTLEIQRTEQGDSAMYLCASSFTVNVKTQYFGPGTRLLVL.